This T cell receptor beta chain was recorded in a study of glioma-infiltrating T cells. Amplification of TCR alpha and beta CDR3 regions from RNA used iRepertoire nested multiplex PCR. One-step reverse transcription and amplification started from roughly 100-400 ng of tissue mRNA or PBMC total RNA. A single record per CDR3 protein comes from TCRdb applying MiXCR to the multiplex PCR reads. The data contain 150,000 to 200,000 distinct CDR3 sequences, more than 25% of them singletons. Study-level findings and limits: Only very few CDR3 sequences appeared in both tissue and blood. Above-expected tissue-blood divergence occurred in all gliomas, most in low-grade ones.

This clonotype was observed at least ten times. Its antigen is as yet unknown. The CDR3 runs to 14 residues. V lost 6 bases, J lost 3 bases, and 15 bases lay in between. Germline V gives CDR1 MRHNA, CDR2 SNTAGT. The chain uses TRBV6-4 and TRBJ2-7, with a possible D match to TRBD1 (5 bases). Sequenced: glioma tissue, nonneoplastic brain tissue, or PBMCs (not recorded which). The sequence came from a human donor with low-grade glioma or glioblastoma, undergoing nonglioma brain surgery, or in good health (not recorded which). CDR3 in DNA: TGTGCCAGCAGGCCCCAAGGCAGGGACTACGAGCAGTACTTC. Protein sequence: CASRPQGRDYEQYF.